The 13 T cell receptor beta chains below come from one sample, sequenced in a study of cytomegalovirus exposure and HLA in healthy donors. Primers: 60 Vbeta forward and 13 Jbeta reverse. Sequencing used immunoSEQ multiplex PCR; TCRdb keeps in-frame clones, though not all of them. The sample consists of 120,000 or so clones, approximately 15% of them appearing once. Sequencing input: PBMCs. These receptors were obtained from a woman aged 18-35 years in good health and CMV-seronegative.

This clone appeared a few times. The genes are TRBV28 and TRBJ1-5; D is perhaps TRBD1 (6 bases). V lost 4 bases and J 0 bases, leaving 13 bases between the germline ends. Per germline, CDR1 MDHEN and CDR2 SYDVKM. This CDR3 has 16 residues. The CDR3 DNA is TGTGCCAGCAGTTCCCCGGACAGAGATAGCAATCAGCCCCAGCATTTT. This codes for CASSSPDRDSNQPQHF.

J is TRBJ1-2 and V is TRBV28; 8 bases map to TRBD1. There are 16 residues in the CDR3. Trimming at V came to 2 bases and at J to 2 bases, leaving 7 bases not matched to a gene. Looked up from germline, CDR1 is MDHEN and CDR2 is SYDVKM. The CDR3 coding sequence is TGTGCCAGCAGTTTAGTTTTCAGGGGGCCCAACTATGGCTACACCTTC. Protein product: CASSLVFRGPNYGYTF.

This clone has more than one count but fewer than ten. The chain recombines TRBV27 with TRBJ2-7; 8 positions match TRBD2. The germline V gene encodes CDR1 MNHEY and CDR2 SMNVEV (reference sequence). V shed 6 bases, J shed 3 bases, and the junction held 7 bases outside the gene matches. The CDR3 spans 14 residues. This chain's CDR3 is CASSPGLVDYEQYF. The CDR3 DNA reads TGTGCCAGCAGCCCGGGACTAGTCGACTACGAGCAGTACTTC.

This clone turned up a few times. The rearrangement uses TRBV28 and TRBJ1-5; D unresolved. There are 15 residues in the CDR3. V lost 3 bases, J lost 3 bases, and 12 bases lay in between. The germline V gene has CDR1 MDHEN and CDR2 SYDVKM. CDR3 DNA sequence: TGTGCCAGCAGTTTTTCGTCGGTGCTCAATCAGCCCCAGCATTTT. Its translation: CASSFSSVLNQPQHF.

The chain carries TRBV7-9 and TRBJ1-2; 8 bases align to TRBD1. The CDR3 totals 15 residues. Germline V lookup: CDR1 SEHNR, CDR2 FQNEAQ (reference sequence). Trimming cost V 4 bases and J 4 bases; bases outside gene matches: 8. This chain's CDR3 is CASSSGQGGIYGYTF. CDR3 sequence (DNA): TGTGCCAGCAGCTCCGGACAGGGCGGAATCTATGGCTACACCTTC.

The V and J genes are TRBV7-8 and TRBJ1-1; a possible D gene is TRBD1 (5 bases). CDR3 size: 15 residues. The germline V gene has CDR1 SGHVS and CDR2 FQNEAQ. Trimming removed 5 bases at V and 3 bases at J, with 16 bases between. DNA for the CDR3: TGTGCCAGCAGCCCCAGGAGGGGTGGGGACACTGAAGCTTTCTTT. This sequence encodes CASSPRRGGDTEAFF.

This clone has a handful of counts. The V call is TRBV9, the J call TRBJ2-5, with 11 nucleotides matching TRBD2. V was clipped by 0 bases and J by 4 bases; unmatched bases: 8. This CDR3 has 17 amino acids. In germline, CDR1 is SGDLS, CDR2 YYNGEE. The CDR3 DNA is TGTGCCAGCAGCGTAGACGTTAGCGGGGGGGCCAGAGAGACCCAGTACTTC. Its protein product is CASSVDVSGGARETQYF.

This clone was found once. The chain recombines TRBV11-1 with TRBJ2-1; perhaps TRBD2 as D (5 bases). Germline values: CDR1 SGHAT, CDR2 FQDESV (reference sequence). V was cut by 1 base and J by 3 bases, with 10 bases left in between. The CDR3 runs 15 residues. The CDR3, as DNA: TGTGCCAGCAGCTTAGAGAGGGCGGTCTACAATGAGCAGTTCTTC. It encodes CASSLERAVYNEQFF. Looking up the rest from reference TRBV11-1 and TRBJ2-1 gives the full variable domain: EAEVAQSPRYKITEKSQAVAFWCDPISGHATLYWYRQILGQGPELLVQFQDESVVDDSQLPKDRFSAERLKGVDSTLKIQPAELGDSAMYLCASSLERAVYNEQFFGPGTRLTVL.

This clone was seen a handful of times. The chain recombines TRBV4-1 with TRBJ2-4; D might be TRBD1 (5 bases). Between the trimmed V and J ends, which lost 0 bases and 7 bases, there was a span of 13 bases. Germline V gene sequence: CDR1 MGHRA, CDR2 YSYEKL. This CDR3 spans 15 amino acids. CDR3 nucleotides: TGCGCCAGCAGCCAAGACGTCAGGGCGACGAACATTCAGTACTTC. It encodes CASSQDVRATNIQYF.

In its sample, this clone was seen a few times. The chain is built from TRBV9 and TRBJ1-1; 9 bases are shared with TRBD1. This CDR3 comprises 15 residues. V shed 4 bases and J 3 bases; nucleotides not matched to a gene: 7. Per germline, CDR1 SGDLS and CDR2 YYNGEE. This CDR3 is CASSSRTGADTEAFF. As DNA, the CDR3 is TGTGCCAGCAGCTCACGGACAGGGGCGGACACTGAAGCTTTCTTT.

This clone occurred a few times. The rearrangement uses TRBV7-2 and TRBJ2-2; D perhaps matches TRBD1 (6 bases). From germline, CDR1 is SGHTA and CDR2 FQGNSA. The CDR3 is 16 residues long. V lost 1 base to trimming and J lost 3 bases, with 12 bases between them. The CDR3 region is CASSLDGTRDTGELFF. In DNA form, the CDR3 reads TGTGCCAGCAGCTTAGATGGGACACGCGACACCGGGGAGCTGTTTTTT. Full variable domain (missing parts from reference TRBV7-2 and TRBJ2-2): GAGVSQSPSNKVTEKGKDVELRCDPISGHTALYWYRQSLGQGLEFLIYFQGNSAPDKSGLPSDRFSAERTGGSVSTLTIQRTQQEDSAVYLCASSLDGTRDTGELFFGEGSRLTVL.

J is TRBJ1-1 and V is TRBV11-2; TRBD1 is a possible D gene (6 bases). With 1 base removed from V and 1 base from J, the gap between germline ends came to 13 bases. Germline CDR1 and CDR2: SGHAT and FQNNGV. This CDR3 comprises 16 residues. In DNA form, the CDR3 reads TGTGCCAGCAGCTTAGTAGGGGGGGGTGGGAACACTGAAGCTTTCTTT. Residues: CASSLVGGGGNTEAFF.

This clone was observed a handful of times. The chain recombines TRBV4-1 with TRBJ1-1, with 9 nucleotides matching TRBD1. The germline gives CDR1 MGHRA, CDR2 YSYEKL. The CDR3 length is 16 residues. V dropped 4 bases and J dropped 3; count of bases not matched to a gene: 9. The CDR3 reads CASSRPQGAVDTEAFF. The DNA of the CDR3 is TGCGCCAGCAGCCGACCACAGGGGGCGGTGGACACTGAAGCTTTCTTT.